One T cell receptor beta chain is described in this entry. Its antigen is currently unknown. These data originate in a study of T-cell reconstitution after alpha-beta-depleted transplantation in children. Overall study findings and caveats: Most T-cell counts and diversity one year after the transplant came from T cells that were newly produced.

Unique molecular identifiers were incorporated into the prepared TCRbeta library. TCRdb re-analysed the PCR reads in MiXCR, keeping a single row per CDR3 protein. Found here are about 540,000 distinct CDR3 sequences, 20% to 30% of them singletons; the top ten hold under 45%. This CDR3 is built from 18 residues. The V gene's germline CDR1 is SGHRS and CDR2 YFSETQ. V gave up 4 bases and J gave up 1 base, with 23 bases separating them. The V gene is TRBV5-1, the J gene TRBJ1-1; possibly TRBD1 for D (5 bases). This TCR came from a boy less than two years old with Wiskott-Aldrich syndrome, due to receive a stem cell transplant. Sequencing was performed on PBMCs, taken before TCRalphabeta/CD19-depleted stem cell transplant. The CDR3 DNA reads as TGCGCCAGCAGCCTCCAGACGAGGGGCGCATGGGCGAACACTGAAGCTTTCTTT. Its protein is CASSLQTRGAWANTEAFF.